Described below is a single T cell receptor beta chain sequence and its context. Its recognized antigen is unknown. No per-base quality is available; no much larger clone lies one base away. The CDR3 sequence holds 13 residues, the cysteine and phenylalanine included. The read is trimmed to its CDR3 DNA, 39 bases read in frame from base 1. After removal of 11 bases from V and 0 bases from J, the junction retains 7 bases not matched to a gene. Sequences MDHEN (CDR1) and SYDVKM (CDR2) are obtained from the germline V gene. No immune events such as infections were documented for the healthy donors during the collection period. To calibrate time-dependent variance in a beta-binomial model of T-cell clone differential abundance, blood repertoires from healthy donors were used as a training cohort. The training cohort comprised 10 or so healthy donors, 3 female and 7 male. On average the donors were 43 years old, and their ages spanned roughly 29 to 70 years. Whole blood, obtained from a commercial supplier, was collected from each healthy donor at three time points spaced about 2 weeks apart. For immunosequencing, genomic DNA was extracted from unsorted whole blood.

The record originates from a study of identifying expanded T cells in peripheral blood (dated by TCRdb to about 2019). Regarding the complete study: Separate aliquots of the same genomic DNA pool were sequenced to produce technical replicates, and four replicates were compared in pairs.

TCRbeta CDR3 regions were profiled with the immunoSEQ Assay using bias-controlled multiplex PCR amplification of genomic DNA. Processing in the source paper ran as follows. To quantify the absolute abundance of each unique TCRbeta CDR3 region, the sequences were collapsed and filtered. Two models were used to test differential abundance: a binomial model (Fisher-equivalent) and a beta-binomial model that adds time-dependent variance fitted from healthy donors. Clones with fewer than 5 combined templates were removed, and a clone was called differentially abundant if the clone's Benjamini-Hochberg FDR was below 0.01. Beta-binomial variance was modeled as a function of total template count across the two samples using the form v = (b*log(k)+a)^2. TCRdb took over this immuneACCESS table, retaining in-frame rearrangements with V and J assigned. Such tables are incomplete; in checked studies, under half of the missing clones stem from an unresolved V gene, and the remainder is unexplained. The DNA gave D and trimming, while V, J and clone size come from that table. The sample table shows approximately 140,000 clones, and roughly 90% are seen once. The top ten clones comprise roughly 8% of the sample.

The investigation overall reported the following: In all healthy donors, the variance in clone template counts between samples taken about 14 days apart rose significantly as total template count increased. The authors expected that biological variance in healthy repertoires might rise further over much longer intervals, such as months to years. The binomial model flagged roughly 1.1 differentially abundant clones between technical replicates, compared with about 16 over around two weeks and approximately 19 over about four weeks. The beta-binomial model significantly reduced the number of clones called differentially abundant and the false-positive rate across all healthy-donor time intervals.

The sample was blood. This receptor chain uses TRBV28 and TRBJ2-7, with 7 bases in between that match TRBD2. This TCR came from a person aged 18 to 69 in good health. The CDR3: CAGGRASSYEQYF. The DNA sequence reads TGTGCCGGGGGGAGGGCGAGCTCCTACGAGCAGTACTTC.